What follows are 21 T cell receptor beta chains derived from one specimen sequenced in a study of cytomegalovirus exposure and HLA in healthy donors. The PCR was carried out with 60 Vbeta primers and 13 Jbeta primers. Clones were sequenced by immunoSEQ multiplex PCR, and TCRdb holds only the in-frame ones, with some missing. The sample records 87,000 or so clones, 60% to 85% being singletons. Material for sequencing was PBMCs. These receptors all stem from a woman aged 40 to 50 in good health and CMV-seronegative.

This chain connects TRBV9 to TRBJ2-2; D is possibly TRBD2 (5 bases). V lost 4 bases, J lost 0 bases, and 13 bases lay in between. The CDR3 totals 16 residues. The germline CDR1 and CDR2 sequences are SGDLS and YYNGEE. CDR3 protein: CASSPRGSANTGELFF. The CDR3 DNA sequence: TGTGCCAGCAGCCCCCGAGGGAGCGCGAACACCGGGGAGCTGTTTTTT. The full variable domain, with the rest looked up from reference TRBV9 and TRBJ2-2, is DSGVTQTPKHLITATGQRVTLRCSPRSGDLSVYWYQQSLDQGLQFLIQYYNGEERAKGNILERFSAQQFPDLHSELNLSSLELGDSALYFCASSPRGSANTGELFFGEGSRLTVL.

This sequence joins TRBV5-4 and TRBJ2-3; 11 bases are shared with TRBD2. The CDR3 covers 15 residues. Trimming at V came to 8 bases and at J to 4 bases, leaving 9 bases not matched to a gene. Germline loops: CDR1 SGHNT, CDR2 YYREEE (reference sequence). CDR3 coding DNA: TGTGCCAGTTATAGCGGGGGGGCCGCGGCAGATACGCAGTATTTT. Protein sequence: CASYSGGAAADTQYF.

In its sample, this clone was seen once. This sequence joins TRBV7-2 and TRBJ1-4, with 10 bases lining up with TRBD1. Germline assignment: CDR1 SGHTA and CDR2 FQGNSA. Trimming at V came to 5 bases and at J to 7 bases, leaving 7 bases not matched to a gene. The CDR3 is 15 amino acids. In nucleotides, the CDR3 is TGTGCCAGCAGCCCTCAGACAGGGGGCTCTGAAAAACTGTTTTTT. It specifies CASSPQTGGSEKLFF. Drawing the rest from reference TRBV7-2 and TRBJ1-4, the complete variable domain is GAGVSQSPSNKVTEKGKDVELRCDPISGHTALYWYRQSLGQGLEFLIYFQGNSAPDKSGLPSDRFSAERTGGSVSTLTIQRTQQEDSAVYLCASSPQTGGSEKLFFGSGTQLSVL.

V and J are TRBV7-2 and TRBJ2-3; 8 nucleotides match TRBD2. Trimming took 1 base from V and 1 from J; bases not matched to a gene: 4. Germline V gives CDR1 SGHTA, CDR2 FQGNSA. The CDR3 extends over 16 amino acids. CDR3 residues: CASSLGGSGGTDTQYF. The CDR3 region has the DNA TGTGCCAGCAGCTTAGGGGGTAGCGGGGGCACAGATACGCAGTATTTT.

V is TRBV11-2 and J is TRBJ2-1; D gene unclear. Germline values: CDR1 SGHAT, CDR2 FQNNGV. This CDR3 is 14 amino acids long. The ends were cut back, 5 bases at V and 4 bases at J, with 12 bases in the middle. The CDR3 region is CASSPGEEYNEQFF. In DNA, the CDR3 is TGTGCCAGCAGCCCTGGTGAGGAGTACAATGAGCAGTTCTTC.

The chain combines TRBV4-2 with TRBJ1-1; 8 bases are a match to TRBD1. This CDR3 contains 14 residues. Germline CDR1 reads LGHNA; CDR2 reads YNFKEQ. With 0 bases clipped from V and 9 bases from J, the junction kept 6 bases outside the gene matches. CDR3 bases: TGTGCCAGCAGCCAAGAAGTAAGGACAGGGCAAGCTTTCTTT. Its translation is CASSQEVRTGQAFF.

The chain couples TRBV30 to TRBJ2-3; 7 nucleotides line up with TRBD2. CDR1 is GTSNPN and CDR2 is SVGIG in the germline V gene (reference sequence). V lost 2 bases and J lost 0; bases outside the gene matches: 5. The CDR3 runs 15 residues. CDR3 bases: TGTGCCTGGAGTCCTCTAGCGGTTAGCACAGATACGCAGTATTTT. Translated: CAWSPLAVSTDTQYF.

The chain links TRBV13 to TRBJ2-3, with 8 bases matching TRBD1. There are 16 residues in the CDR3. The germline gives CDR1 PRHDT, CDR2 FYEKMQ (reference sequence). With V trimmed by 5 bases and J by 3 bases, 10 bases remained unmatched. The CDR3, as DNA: TGTGCCAGCAGCCCCCGGACAGGGTCGCTGACAGATACGCAGTATTTT. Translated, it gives CASSPRTGSLTDTQYF. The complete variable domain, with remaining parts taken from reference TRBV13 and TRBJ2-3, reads AAGVIQSPRHLIKEKRETATLKCYPIPRHDTVYWYQQGPGQDPQFLISFYEKMQSDKGSIPDRFSAQQFSDYHSELNMSSLELGDSALYFCASSPRTGSLTDTQYFGPGTRLTVL.

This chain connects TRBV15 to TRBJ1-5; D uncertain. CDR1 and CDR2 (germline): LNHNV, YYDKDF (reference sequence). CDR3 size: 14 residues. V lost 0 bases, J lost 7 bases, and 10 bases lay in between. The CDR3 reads CATSRDSLKQPQHF. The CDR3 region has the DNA TGTGCCACCAGCAGAGATTCCCTTAAACAGCCCCAGCATTTT.

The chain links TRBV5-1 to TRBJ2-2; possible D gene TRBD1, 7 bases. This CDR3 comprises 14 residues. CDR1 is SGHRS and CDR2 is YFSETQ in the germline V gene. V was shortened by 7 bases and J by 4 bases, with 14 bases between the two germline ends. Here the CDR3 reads CASSRGVTTGELFF. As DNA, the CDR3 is TGCGCCAGCTCCAGGGGGGTCACCACCGGGGAGCTGTTTTTT.

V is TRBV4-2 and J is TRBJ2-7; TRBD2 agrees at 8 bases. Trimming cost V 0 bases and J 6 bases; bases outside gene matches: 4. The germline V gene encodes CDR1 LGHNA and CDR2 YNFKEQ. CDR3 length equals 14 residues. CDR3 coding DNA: TGTGCCAGCAGCCAAGATGACGCGGGGGGCGAGCAGTACTTC. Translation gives CASSQDDAGGEQYF.

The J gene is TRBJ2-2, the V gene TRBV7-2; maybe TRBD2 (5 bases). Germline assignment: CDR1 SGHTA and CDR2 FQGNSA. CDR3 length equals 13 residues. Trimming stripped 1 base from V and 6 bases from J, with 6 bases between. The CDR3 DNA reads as TGTGCCAGCAGCTTAGGGGGAGCCGGGGAGCTGTTTTTT. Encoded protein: CASSLGGAGELFF. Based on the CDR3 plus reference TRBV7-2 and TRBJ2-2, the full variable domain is GAGVSQSPSNKVTEKGKDVELRCDPISGHTALYWYRQSLGQGLEFLIYFQGNSAPDKSGLPSDRFSAERTGGSVSTLTIQRTQQEDSAVYLCASSLGGAGELFFGEGSRLTVL.

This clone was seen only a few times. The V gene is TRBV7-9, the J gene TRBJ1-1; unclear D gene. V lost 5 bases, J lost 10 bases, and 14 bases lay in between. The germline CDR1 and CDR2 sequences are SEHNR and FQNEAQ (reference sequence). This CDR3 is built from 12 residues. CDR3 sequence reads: CASSPSRSGAFF. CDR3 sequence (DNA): TGTGCCAGCAGCCCTTCGAGATCGGGAGCTTTCTTT.

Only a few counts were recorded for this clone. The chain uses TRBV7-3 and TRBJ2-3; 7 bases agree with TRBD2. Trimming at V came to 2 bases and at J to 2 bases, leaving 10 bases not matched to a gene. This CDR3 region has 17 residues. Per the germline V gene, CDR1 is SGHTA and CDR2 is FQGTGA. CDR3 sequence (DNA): TGTGCCAGCAGCTTAGGTTATGGAGCGGGGCACACAGATACGCAGTATTTT. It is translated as CASSLGYGAGHTDTQYF. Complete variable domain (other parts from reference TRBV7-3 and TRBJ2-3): GAGVSQTPSNKVTEKGKYVELRCDPISGHTALYWYRQSLGQGPEFLIYFQGTGAADDSGLPNDRFFAVRPEGSVSTLKIQRTERGDSAVYLCASSLGYGAGHTDTQYFGPGTRLTVL.

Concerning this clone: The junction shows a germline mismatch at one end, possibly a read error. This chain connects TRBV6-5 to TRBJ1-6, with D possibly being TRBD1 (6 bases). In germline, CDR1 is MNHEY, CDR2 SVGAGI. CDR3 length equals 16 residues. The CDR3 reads CVSSYSTDSLLSPLHF. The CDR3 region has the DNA TGTGTCAGCAGTTACTCGACGGACAGTTTGCTATCACCCCTCCACTTT.

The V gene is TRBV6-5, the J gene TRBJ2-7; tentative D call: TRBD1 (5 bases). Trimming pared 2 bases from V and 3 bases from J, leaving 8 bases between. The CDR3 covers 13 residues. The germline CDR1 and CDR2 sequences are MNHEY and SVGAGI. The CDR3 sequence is CASSYVQGYEQYF. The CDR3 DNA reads TGTGCCAGCAGTTACGTCCAGGGCTACGAGCAGTACTTC.

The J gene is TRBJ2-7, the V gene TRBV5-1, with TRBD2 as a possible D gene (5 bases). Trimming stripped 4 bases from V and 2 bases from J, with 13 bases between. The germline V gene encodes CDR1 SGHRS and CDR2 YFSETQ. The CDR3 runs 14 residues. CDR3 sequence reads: CASSRGSSTYEQYF. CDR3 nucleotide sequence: TGCGCCAGCAGCCGAGGGTCCAGCACCTACGAGCAGTACTTC.

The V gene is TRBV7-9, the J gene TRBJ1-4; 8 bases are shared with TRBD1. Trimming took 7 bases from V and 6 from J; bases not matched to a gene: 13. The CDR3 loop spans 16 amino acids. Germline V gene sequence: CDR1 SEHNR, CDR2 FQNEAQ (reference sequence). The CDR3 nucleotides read TGTGCCAGCACCCTAACCACAGGGGGTGACGATGAAAAACTGTTTTTT. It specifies CASTLTTGGDDEKLFF.

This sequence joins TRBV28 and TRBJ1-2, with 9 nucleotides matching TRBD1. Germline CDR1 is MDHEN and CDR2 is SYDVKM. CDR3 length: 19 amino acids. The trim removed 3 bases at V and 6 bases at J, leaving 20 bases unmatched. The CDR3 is CASSFLFGVGKGQGNGYTF. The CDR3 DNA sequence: TGTGCCAGCAGTTTCCTGTTTGGTGTCGGGAAGGGACAGGGAAATGGCTACACCTTC.

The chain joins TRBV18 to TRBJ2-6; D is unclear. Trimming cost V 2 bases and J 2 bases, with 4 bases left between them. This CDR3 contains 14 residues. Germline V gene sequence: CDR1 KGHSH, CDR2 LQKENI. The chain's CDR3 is CASSPEPGANVLTF. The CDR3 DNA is TGTGCCAGCTCACCAGAGCCTGGGGCCAACGTCCTGACTTTC.

The CDR3 sequence: CASSETGTRAYEQYF. DNA of the CDR3: TGCGCCAGCAGCGAGACCGGGACTAGGGCCTACGAGCAGTACTTC. The chain recombines TRBV5-1 with TRBJ2-7, with 8 positions matching TRBD2. J was trimmed by 2 bases and V by 4 bases; bases with no gene match: 8. Germline-derived CDR1 and CDR2 are SGHRS and YFSETQ. This CDR3 has 15 amino acids.